Listed below are T cell receptor beta chains from one sample, sequenced in a study of T-cell memory formation after mild COVID-19. TCRdb recomputed calls from the 5' RACE reads with MiXCR, one row per CDR3 protein. The table includes almost 35,000 distinct CDR3 sequences, just under 8% detected once. The sequenced material came from PBMCs or a T cell subset sorted from them (not recorded which). The receptors derive from a man younger than 35 who had mild COVID-19 (a few samples of this study predate the infection). Cell type and time point are not known. CDR3s include the opening cysteine and the closing phenylalanine or tryptophan. A D gene is named only where the DNA matches it firmly. Size is omitted from some rows. Given values are once, few, many or a class for expanded clones.

j_call d_call clone_size v_call cdr3_aa cdr3_nt
TRBJ1-1 TRBD1 many TRBV12-3/TRBV12-4 CASSLMAGGTEAFF TGTGCCAGCAGTTTAATGGCAGGGGGAACTGAAGCTTTCTTT
TRBJ1-5 . . TRBV12-3/TRBV12-4 CASSLGGGGEPQHF TGTGCCAGCAGTTTAGGAGGTGGGGGAGAGCCCCAGCATTTT
TRBJ1-5 TRBD1 few TRBV10-3 CASKGGQGGNQPQHF TGTGCCTCCAAAGGGGGACAGGGAGGCAATCAGCCCCAGCATTTT
TRBJ1-2 TRBD1 . TRBV11-2 CASSSLTDRPGYTF TGTGCCAGCAGCTCGCTAACGGACAGGCCAGGCTACACCTTC
TRBJ1-5 . many TRBV4-2 CASSQQGGHSNQPQHF TGTGCCAGCAGCCAACAGGGAGGCCATAGCAATCAGCCCCAGCATTTT
TRBJ1-1 . many TRBV7-2 CASSFRALRNTEAFF TGTGCCAGCAGCTTCCGGGCCCTCAGGAACACTGAAGCTTTCTTT
TRBJ2-6 . many TRBV12-3/TRBV12-4 CASSALTGANVLTF TGTGCCAGCAGTGCTCTTACGGGGGCCAACGTCCTGACTTTC
TRBJ2-7 . many TRBV5-6 CASSVGDGPYEQYF TGTGCCAGCAGCGTTGGGGACGGACCCTACGAGCAGTACTTC
TRBJ2-6 . many TRBV6-5 CASSSGANVLTF TGTGCCAGCAGTAGTGGGGCCAACGTCCTGACTTTC
TRBJ1-2 . . TRBV19 CASRDRLNYGYTF TGTGCCAGCCGCGACCGACTTAACTATGGCTACACCTTC
TRBJ2-5 TRBD2 medium-sized TRBV5-5 CASSLFSGGAETQYF TGTGCCAGCAGCTTGTTTAGCGGGGGGGCCGAGACCCAGTACTTC
TRBJ1-4 TRBD1 many TRBV10-3 CAISTRPGQGIEKLFF TGTGCCATCAGCACCCGACCGGGACAGGGGATAGAAAAACTGTTTTTT
TRBJ1-5 . many TRBV27 CASSLSWGGQPQHF TGTGCCAGCAGTTTAAGTTGGGGAGGCCAGCCCCAGCATTTT
TRBJ1-2 . many TRBV27 CASSSTGTHGYTF TGTGCCAGCAGTTCCACAGGGACCCATGGCTACACCTTC
TRBJ2-3 TRBD2 many TRBV5-4 CASSRRTSGEDTQYF TGTGCCAGCAGCAGACGGACTAGCGGGGAGGATACGCAGTATTTT
TRBJ2-5 . many TRBV29-1 CSLDKGGETQYF TGCAGCCTTGACAAGGGGGGAGAGACCCAGTACTTC
TRBJ2-3 . . TRBV5-5 CASSLPDTQYF TGTGCCAGCAGCCTGCCAGATACGCAGTATTTT
TRBJ2-3 . . TRBV5-1 CASSYHWVGPVADTQYF TGCGCCAGCAGCTACCATTGGGTGGGGCCGGTGGCAGATACGCAGTATTTT
TRBJ2-1 TRBD2 . TRBV29-1 CSAETSGIENEQFF TGCAGCGCTGAGACTAGCGGGATTGAGAATGAGCAGTTCTTC
TRBJ1-6 . many TRBV7-6 CASSLGNRALNSPLHF TGTGCCAGCAGCTTAGGAAACCGGGCCCTAAATTCACCCCTCCACTTT
TRBJ1-5 . many TRBV4-2 CASSQDWRGNQPQHF TGTGCCAGCAGCCAAGATTGGAGGGGCAATCAGCCCCAGCATTTT
TRBJ1-1 . many TRBV20-1 CSVLSAGTNTEAFF TGCAGTGTCCTAAGTGCGGGTACGAACACTGAAGCTTTCTTT
TRBJ2-5 TRBD2 many TRBV20-1 CSGLESGTSKETQYF TGCAGTGGGCTAGAATCCGGGACTAGCAAGGAGACCCAGTACTTC
TRBJ2-3 TRBD2 . TRBV5-1 CASSLISSGAGGDTQYF TGCGCCAGCAGCTTGATCTCCAGCGGGGCGGGGGGAGATACGCAGTATTTT
TRBJ2-7 . . TRBV7-9 CASSLAASSRYEQYF TGTGCCAGCAGCTTAGCGGCTAGTTCTCGATACGAGCAGTACTTC
TRBJ1-1 . many TRBV9 CASSVDPSGSEAFF TGTGCCAGCAGCGTAGACCCCTCGGGTTCTGAAGCTTTCTTT
TRBJ2-5 . medium-sized TRBV28 CASRGQRETQYF TGTGCCAGCAGAGGACAGAGGGAGACCCAGTACTTC
TRBJ2-2 . many TRBV5-1 CASSLIGNTGELFF TGCGCCAGCAGCTTGATAGGGAACACCGGGGAGCTGTTTTTT
TRBJ2-3 TRBD2 many TRBV24-1 CATSDLKRGGEDTQYF TGTGCCACCAGTGATTTGAAGCGGGGGGGTGAAGATACGCAGTATTTT
TRBJ2-7 . . TRBV12-3/TRBV12-4 CASSRLDPYEQYF TGTGCCAGCAGCCGACTTGATCCCTACGAGCAGTACTTC
TRBJ2-3 . many TRBV5-5 CASSLVPSLGDTQYF TGTGCCAGCAGCTTGGTCCCTAGTCTTGGAGATACGCAGTATTTT
TRBJ2-1 . many TRBV5-1 CASSLVGFEQFF TGCGCCAGCAGCTTGGTGGGTTTTGAGCAGTTCTTC
TRBJ2-5 . many TRBV27 CASSPFPGEYQETQYF TGTGCCAGCAGTCCCTTTCCAGGGGAGTACCAAGAGACCCAGTACTTC
TRBJ1-2 . few TRBV7-2 CASTTTHRAGYTF TGTGCCAGCACCACAACCCACAGGGCTGGCTACACCTTC
TRBJ2-1 . many TRBV14 CASSLSGPNEQFF TGTGCCAGCAGCCTTAGCGGTCCCAATGAGCAGTTCTTC
TRBJ2-2 . many TRBV21-1 CASSKEQGNTGELFF TGTGCCAGCAGCAAAGAACAGGGAAACACCGGGGAGCTGTTTTTT
TRBJ1-2 . many TRBV4-3 CASSQGPTGSNYGYTF TGCGCCAGCAGCCAAGGCCCGACGGGATCTAACTATGGCTACACCTTC
TRBJ1-6 . many TRBV28 CASRLGGGSSYNSPLHF TGTGCCAGCAGACTCGGGGGGGGAAGCTCCTATAATTCACCCCTCCACTTT
TRBJ2-2 . . TRBV20-1 CSARRNTGELFF TGCAGTGCTAGGCGGAACACCGGGGAGCTGTTTTTT